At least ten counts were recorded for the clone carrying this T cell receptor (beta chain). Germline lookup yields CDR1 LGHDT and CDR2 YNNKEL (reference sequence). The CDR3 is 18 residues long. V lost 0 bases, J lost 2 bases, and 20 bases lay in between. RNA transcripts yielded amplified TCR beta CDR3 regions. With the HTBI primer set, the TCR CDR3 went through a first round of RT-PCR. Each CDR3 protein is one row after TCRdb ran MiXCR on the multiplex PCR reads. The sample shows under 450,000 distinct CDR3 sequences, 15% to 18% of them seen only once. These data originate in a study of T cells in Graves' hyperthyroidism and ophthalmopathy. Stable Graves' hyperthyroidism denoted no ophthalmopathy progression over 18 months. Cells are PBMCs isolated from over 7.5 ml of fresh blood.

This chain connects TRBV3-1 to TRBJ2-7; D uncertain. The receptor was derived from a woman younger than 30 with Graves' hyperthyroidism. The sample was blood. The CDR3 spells CASSQDEWRHAATYEQYF. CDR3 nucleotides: TGTGCCAGCAGCCAAGATGAGTGGCGGCATGCGGCCACCTACGAGCAGTACTTC.